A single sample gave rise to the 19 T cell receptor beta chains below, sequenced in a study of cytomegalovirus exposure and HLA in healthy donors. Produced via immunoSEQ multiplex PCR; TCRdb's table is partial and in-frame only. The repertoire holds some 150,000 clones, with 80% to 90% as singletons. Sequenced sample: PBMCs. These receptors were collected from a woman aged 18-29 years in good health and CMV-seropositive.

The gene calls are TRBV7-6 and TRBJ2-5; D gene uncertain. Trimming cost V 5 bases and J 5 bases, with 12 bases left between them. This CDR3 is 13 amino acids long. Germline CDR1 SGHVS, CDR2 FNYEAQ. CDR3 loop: CASSTSRLETQYF. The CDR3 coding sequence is TGTGCCAGCAGCACTTCTAGGTTGGAGACCCAGTACTTC.

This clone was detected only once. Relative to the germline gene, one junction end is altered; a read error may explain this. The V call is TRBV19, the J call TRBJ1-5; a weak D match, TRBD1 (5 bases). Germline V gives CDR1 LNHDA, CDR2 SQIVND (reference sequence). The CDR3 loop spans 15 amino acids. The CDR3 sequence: CASTWGTEGNQPQHF. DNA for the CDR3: TGTGCCAGTACCTGGGGGACGGAGGGCAACCAGCCCCAGCATTTT.

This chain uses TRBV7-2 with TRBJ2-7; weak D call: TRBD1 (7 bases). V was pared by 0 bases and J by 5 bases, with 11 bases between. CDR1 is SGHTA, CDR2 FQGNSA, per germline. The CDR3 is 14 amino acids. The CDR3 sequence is CASSLAPGGHEQYF. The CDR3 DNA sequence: TGTGCCAGCAGCTTAGCCCCAGGGGGGCACGAGCAGTACTTC.

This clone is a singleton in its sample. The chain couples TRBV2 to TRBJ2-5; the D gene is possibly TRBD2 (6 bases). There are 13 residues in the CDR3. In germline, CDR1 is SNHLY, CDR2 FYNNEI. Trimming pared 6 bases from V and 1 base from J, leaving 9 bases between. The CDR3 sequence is CASRGTAQETQYF. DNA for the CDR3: TGTGCCAGCAGGGGGACTGCCCAAGAGACCCAGTACTTC. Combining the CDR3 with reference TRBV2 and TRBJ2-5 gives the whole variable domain EPEVTQTPSHQVTQMGQEVILRCVPISNHLYFYWYRQILGQKVEFLVSFYNNEISEKSEIFDDQFSVERPDGSNFTLKIRSTKLEDSAMYFCASRGTAQETQYFGPGTRLLVL.

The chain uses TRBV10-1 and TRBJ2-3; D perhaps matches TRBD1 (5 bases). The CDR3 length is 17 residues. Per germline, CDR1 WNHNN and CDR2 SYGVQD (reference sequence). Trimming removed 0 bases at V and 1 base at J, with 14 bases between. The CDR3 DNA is TGCGCCAGCAGTGAGTCGAAAGGGGCAGGAGGCACAGATACGCAGTATTTT. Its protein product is CASSESKGAGGTDTQYF.

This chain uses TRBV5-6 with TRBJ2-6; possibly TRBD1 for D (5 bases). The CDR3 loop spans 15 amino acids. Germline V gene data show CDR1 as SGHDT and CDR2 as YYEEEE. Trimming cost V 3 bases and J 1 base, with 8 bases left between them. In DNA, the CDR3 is TGTGCCAGCAGCTCCGACAGTTCTGGGGCCAACGTCCTGACTTTC. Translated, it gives CASSSDSSGANVLTF.

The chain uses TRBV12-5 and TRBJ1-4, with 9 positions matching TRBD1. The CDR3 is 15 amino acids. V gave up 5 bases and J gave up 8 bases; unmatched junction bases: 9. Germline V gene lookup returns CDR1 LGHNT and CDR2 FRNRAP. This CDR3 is CASGRTGARGEKLFF. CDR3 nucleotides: TGTGCTAGTGGTCGGACAGGGGCGAGGGGGGAAAAACTGTTTTTT.

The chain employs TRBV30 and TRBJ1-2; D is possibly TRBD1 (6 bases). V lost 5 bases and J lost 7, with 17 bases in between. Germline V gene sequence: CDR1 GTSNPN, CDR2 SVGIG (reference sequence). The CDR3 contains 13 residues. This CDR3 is CAWFRPGERGYTF. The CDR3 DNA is TGTGCCTGGTTTCGACCAGGGGAACGTGGCTACACCTTC. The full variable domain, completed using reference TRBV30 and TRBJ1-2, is SQTIHQWPATLVQPVGSPLSLECTVEGTSNPNLYWYRQAAGRGLQLLFYSVGIGQISSEVPQNLSASRPQDRQFILSSKKLLLSDSGFYLCAWFRPGERGYTFGSGTRLTVV.

The CDR3 sequence is CASCGARTVSYEQYF. CDR3 in DNA: TGTGCCAGCTGTGGGGCGAGGACAGTTTCCTACGAGCAGTACTTC. The V and J genes are TRBV28 and TRBJ2-7; a possible D gene is TRBD1 (6 bases). CDR1 is MDHEN and CDR2 is SYDVKM in the germline V gene. The CDR3 totals 15 residues. The V gene lost 8 bases and the J gene lost 1 base, with 18 bases spanning the gap.

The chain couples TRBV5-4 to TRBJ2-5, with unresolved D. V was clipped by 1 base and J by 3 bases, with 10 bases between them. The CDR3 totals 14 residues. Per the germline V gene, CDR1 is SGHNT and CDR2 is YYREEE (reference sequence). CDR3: CASSLSAGEETQYF. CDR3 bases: TGTGCCAGCAGCTTGTCGGCCGGAGAAGAGACCCAGTACTTC.

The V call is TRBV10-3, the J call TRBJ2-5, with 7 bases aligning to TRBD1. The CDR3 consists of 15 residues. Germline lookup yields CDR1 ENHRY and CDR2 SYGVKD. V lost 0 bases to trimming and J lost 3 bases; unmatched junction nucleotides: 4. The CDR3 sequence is CAISESSGTEETQYF. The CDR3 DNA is TGTGCCATCAGTGAGTCATCCGGGACAGAAGAGACCCAGTACTTC.

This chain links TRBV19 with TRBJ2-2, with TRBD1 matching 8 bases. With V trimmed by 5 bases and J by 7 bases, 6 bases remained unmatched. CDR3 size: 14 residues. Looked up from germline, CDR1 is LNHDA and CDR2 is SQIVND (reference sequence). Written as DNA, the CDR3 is TGTGCCAGTAGTTTATCGACAGGGGTCGGGGAGCTGTTTTTT. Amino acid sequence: CASSLSTGVGELFF.

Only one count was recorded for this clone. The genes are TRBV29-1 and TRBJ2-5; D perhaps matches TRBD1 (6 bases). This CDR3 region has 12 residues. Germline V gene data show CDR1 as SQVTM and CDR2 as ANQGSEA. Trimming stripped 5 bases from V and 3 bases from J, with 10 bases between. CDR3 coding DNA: TGCAGCGTTTCGGGACAAGAAGAGACCCAGTACTTC. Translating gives CSVSGQEETQYF.

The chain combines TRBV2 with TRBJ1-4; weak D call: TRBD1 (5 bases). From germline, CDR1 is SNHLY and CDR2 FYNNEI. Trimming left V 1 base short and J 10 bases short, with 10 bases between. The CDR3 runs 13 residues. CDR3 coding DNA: TGTGCCAGCAGTGAAGACCGGGACTTAAAACTGTTTTTT. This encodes CASSEDRDLKLFF.

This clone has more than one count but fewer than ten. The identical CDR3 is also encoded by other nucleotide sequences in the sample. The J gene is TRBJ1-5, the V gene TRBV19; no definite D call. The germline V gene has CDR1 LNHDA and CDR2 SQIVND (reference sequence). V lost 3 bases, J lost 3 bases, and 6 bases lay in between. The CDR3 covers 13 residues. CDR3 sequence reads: CASSIRFNQPQHF. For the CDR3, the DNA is TGTGCCAGTAGTATTAGATTCAATCAGCCCCAGCATTTT.

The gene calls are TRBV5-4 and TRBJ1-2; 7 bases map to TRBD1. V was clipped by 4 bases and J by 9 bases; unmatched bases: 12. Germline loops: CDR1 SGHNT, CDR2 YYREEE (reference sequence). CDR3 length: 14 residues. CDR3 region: CASSLGQKVDRYTF. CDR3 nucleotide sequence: TGTGCCAGCAGCCTGGGACAGAAGGTTGATCGCTACACCTTC.

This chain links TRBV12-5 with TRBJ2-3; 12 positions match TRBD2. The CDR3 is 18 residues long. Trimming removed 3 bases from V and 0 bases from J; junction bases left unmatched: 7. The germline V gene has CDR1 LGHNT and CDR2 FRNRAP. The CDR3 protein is CASGFLLAGGLSTDTQYF. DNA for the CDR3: TGTGCTAGTGGTTTTTTACTAGCGGGGGGTCTAAGCACAGATACGCAGTATTTT.

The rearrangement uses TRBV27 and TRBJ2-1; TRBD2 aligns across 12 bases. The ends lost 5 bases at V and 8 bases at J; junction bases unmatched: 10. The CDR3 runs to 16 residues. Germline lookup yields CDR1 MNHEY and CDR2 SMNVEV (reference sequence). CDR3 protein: CASSTSASGGADEQFF. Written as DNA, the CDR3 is TGTGCCAGCAGTACCTCGGCTAGCGGGGGGGCCGATGAGCAGTTCTTC.

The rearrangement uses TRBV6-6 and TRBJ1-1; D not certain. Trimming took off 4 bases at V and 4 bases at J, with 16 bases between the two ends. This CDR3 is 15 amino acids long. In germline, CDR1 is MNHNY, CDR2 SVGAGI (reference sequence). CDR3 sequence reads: CASSSGSGGRTEAFF. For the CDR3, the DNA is TGTGCCAGCAGTTCGGGCTCGGGCGGGCGCACTGAAGCTTTCTTT.